This T cell receptor beta chain was recovered during a study of blood T cell repertoires in COVID-19. Clones were sequenced by immunoSEQ multiplex PCR, and TCRdb holds only the in-frame ones, with some missing. This sample has about 40,000 clones, with approximately 89% found just once. CDR1 MNHEY and CDR2 SVGEGT come from the germline V gene. The ends lost 5 bases at V and 3 bases at J; junction bases unmatched: 9. This CDR3 spans 16 amino acids. V and J are TRBV6-2 or TRBV6-3 and TRBJ2-3; TRBD1 matches 9 bases. The sequenced sample was peripheral blood. This clonotype originated in a woman in her 70s with acute or convalescent COVID-19. The CDR3 reads CASSSPPGQGTDTQYF. The CDR3 DNA sequence: TGTGCCAGCAGTAGCCCCCCGGGACAGGGAACAGATACGCAGTATTTT.